Sequencing of this TCR beta chain was carried out in a study of long-term antiretroviral therapy in people with HIV. Version v3.0 of the immunoSEQ assay was performed at survey level. The assay was immunoSEQ multiplex PCR, and TCRdb's table has in-frame clones only and misses some. The sample carries around 29,000 clones, about nine tenths recorded once. Each participant with HIV received care in the United States. The content of samples before DNA extraction was roughly 0.85-11 million cryopreserved PBMC. This clonotype was sampled from a man between 50 and 59 years old with HIV. The starting material was unsorted PBMCs, obtained 3.2 years before starting antiretroviral therapy.

CDR3 sequence (DNA): TGCAGCGGGAGAGTGTCTAGCACAGATACGCAGTATTTT. Protein product: CSGRVSSTDTQYF. V is TRBV29-1 and J is TRBJ2-3; D gene unclear. Per the germline V gene, CDR1 is SQVTM and CDR2 is ANQGSEA. This CDR3 has 13 amino acids. The V end was cut by 7 bases, the J end by 0 bases, with 11 bases between.